The 30 T cell receptor beta chains given below trace back to one sample, sequenced in a study of blood T cell repertoires in COVID-19. Data came from immunoSEQ multiplex PCR; TCRdb stores just in-frame clones and leaves some out. Of 58,000 or so clones detected, approximately 86% appear once; the ten largest clones hold roughly 8%. Sequences were obtained from peripheral blood. Receptors were obtained from a woman aged 70-85 years with active COVID-19.

The V and J genes are TRBV5-5 and TRBJ1-3; 9 bases line up with TRBD1. The CDR3 is 20 amino acids. Germline values: CDR1 SGHKS, CDR2 YYEKEE (reference sequence). V was pared by 4 bases and J by 2 bases, with 19 bases of the junction left unmatched. The CDR3: CASSEFKRNLQGAAGNTIYF. DNA for the CDR3: TGTGCCAGCAGCGAGTTCAAAAGAAACCTACAGGGGGCTGCTGGAAACACCATATATTTT.

The rearrangement links TRBV5-1 to TRBJ2-1; 7 bases agree with TRBD2. Germline trimming cut 2 bases from V and 8 bases from J; bases unmatched to any gene: 7. This CDR3 region has 14 residues. In germline, CDR1 is SGHRS, CDR2 YFSETQ. The CDR3 DNA reads TGCGCCAGCAGCTTCCGAGGGACTAAATATGAGCAGTTCTTC. This encodes CASSFRGTKYEQFF.

This chain connects TRBV10-3 to TRBJ1-1, with D possibly TRBD1 on 6 matching bases. The CDR3 extends over 14 amino acids. The V and J ends lost 6 bases and 5 bases respectively, with 16 bases between them. Germline V gene sequence: CDR1 ENHRY, CDR2 SYGVKD. The CDR3 DNA reads as TGTGCCATCAGCCCTCGGGGGGCAGGGACTGAAGCTTTCTTT. This encodes CAISPRGAGTEAFF.

The gene calls are TRBV3-1 (or the pseudogene TRBV3-2) and TRBJ2-3; D gene uncertain. V lost 0 bases and J 2 bases, leaving 6 bases between the germline ends. This CDR3 has 14 residues. The germline V gene has CDR1 LGHDT and CDR2 YNNKEL (reference sequence). The CDR3 region has the DNA TGTGCCAGCAGCCAAGACACAACCACAGATACGCAGTATTTT. This gives the protein CASSQDTTTDTQYF.

Written as DNA, the CDR3 is TGTGCCAGCAGCTTACCTACCCTCCTTACCGACAGGGCCACTGAAGCTTTCTTT. It translates to CASSLPTLLTDRATEAFF. The chain recombines TRBV7-9 with TRBJ1-1, with 7 bases lining up with TRBD1. The CDR3 contains 18 residues. From germline, CDR1 is SEHNR and CDR2 FQNEAQ (reference sequence). Trimming removed 2 bases from V and 4 bases from J; junction bases left unmatched: 16.

The chain employs TRBV5-1 and TRBJ2-3, with 7 bases identical to TRBD2. Germline loops: CDR1 SGHRS, CDR2 YFSETQ. The CDR3 sequence is 16 residues long. Trimming took 2 bases from V and 4 from J; bases not matched to a gene: 10. CDR3 sequence: CASSLTGTKGADTQYF. The CDR3 DNA reads as TGCGCCAGCAGCTTAACCGGGACTAAAGGAGCAGATACGCAGTATTTT.

The chain joins TRBV19 to TRBJ2-1; TRBD2 agrees at 13 bases. Germline V gives CDR1 LNHDA, CDR2 SQIVND (reference sequence). The ends lost 4 bases at V and 5 bases at J; junction bases unmatched: 5. This CDR3 has 16 amino acids. The DNA of the CDR3 is TGTGCCAGTAGTACGGGACTAGCGGGATTCCACAATGAGCAGTTCTTC. Residues: CASSTGLAGFHNEQFF.

The chain employs TRBV2 and TRBJ1-3, with D uncertain. Per the germline V gene, CDR1 is SNHLY and CDR2 is FYNNEI. This CDR3 has 15 residues. V dropped 7 bases and J dropped 0 bases, with 13 bases sitting between them. CDR3 DNA: TGTGCCAGCAATAGTGGAGTAGTCTCTGGAAACACCATATATTTT. Protein: CASNSGVVSGNTIYF.

The rearrangement links TRBV5-1 to TRBJ2-7; TRBD1 aligns across 10 bases. The ends lost 0 bases at V and 5 bases at J; junction bases unmatched: 5. The CDR3 totals 15 residues. CDR1 and CDR2 from the germline V gene are SGHRS and YFSETQ. The CDR3 DNA reads as TGCGCCAGCAGCTTGGATGGACAGGGGGACAACGAGCAGTACTTC. Translated, it gives CASSLDGQGDNEQYF.

The chain combines TRBV2 with TRBJ1-1; possibly TRBD1 for D (5 bases). The V gene lost 8 bases and the J gene lost 1 base, with 14 bases spanning the gap. Looked up from germline, CDR1 is SNHLY and CDR2 is FYNNEI. The CDR3 loop spans 14 amino acids. Here the CDR3 DNA reads TGTGCCAGCTCACGTGAGCAGGGGAACACTGAAGCTTTCTTT. Residues: CASSREQGNTEAFF.

The chain uses TRBV7-9 and TRBJ1-1, with D hard to call. CDR3 size: 14 residues. Trimming removed 6 bases at V and 4 bases at J, with 15 bases between. Germline lookup yields CDR1 SEHNR and CDR2 FQNEAQ (reference sequence). The CDR3 sequence: CASSHTRVGTEAFF. The DNA of the CDR3 is TGTGCCAGCAGTCACACTCGGGTGGGCACTGAAGCTTTCTTT.

The chain employs TRBV7-9 and TRBJ2-1; D perhaps matches TRBD2 (6 bases). The germline CDR1 and CDR2 sequences are SEHNR and FQNEAQ (reference sequence). Trimming stripped 3 bases from V and 3 bases from J, with 15 bases between. The CDR3 runs 16 residues. DNA for the CDR3: TGTGCCAGCAGCTTCGTAATAGCGGAAAACTACAATGAGCAGTTCTTC. This encodes CASSFVIAENYNEQFF.

This clone has a handful of counts. At one boundary the junction diverges from the germline segment, which might be a read error. J is TRBJ2-7 and V is TRBV30; D may be TRBD2 (6 bases). CDR1 and CDR2 (germline): GTSNPN, SVGIG (reference sequence). The CDR3 covers 13 residues. CDR3 sequence reads: CARSAGSAYEQYF. DNA of the CDR3: TGTGCCCGGAGTGCGGGATCAGCCTACGAGCAGTACTTC.

This clone was detected many times. Distinct nucleotide sequences in the sample also encode this CDR3. The rearrangement uses TRBV2 and TRBJ1-2; 8 positions match TRBD1. The germline V gene encodes CDR1 SNHLY and CDR2 FYNNEI. With V trimmed by 3 bases and J by 2 bases, 2 bases remained unmatched. This CDR3 comprises 14 residues. Here the CDR3 reads CASSDTGGNYGYTF. The CDR3 DNA sequence: TGTGCCAGCAGTGATACAGGGGGAAACTATGGCTACACCTTC.

The chain employs TRBV21-1 and TRBJ1-2; TRBD1 is the table's D call, not checked against the DNA. TRBV21-1 is assigned pseudogene status. The CDR3 has 16 amino acids. The DNA for the CDR3 is TGTGCCAGCAGCATTGGACTAACAGGGGGCGACTATGGCTACACCTTC. It specifies CASSIGLTGGDYGYTF.

This chain connects TRBV28 to TRBJ2-5; 7 bases fit TRBD2. The V gene end was trimmed by 7 bases and the J gene end by 5 bases; junction bases not matched to a gene: 7. CDR1 is MDHEN and CDR2 is SYDVKM in the germline V gene. The CDR3 sequence is 13 residues long. CDR3 nucleotides: TGTGCCAGCAACGGGGAGGGCCTTGAGACCCAGTACTTC. It is translated as CASNGEGLETQYF.

The J gene is TRBJ2-1, the V gene TRBV19, with D perhaps matching TRBD2 (6 bases). Looked up from germline, CDR1 is LNHDA and CDR2 is SQIVND (reference sequence). This CDR3 contains 17 residues. Trimming took 4 bases from V and 9 from J, leaving 25 bases between them. The CDR3 loop reads CASSKDYSSLVVSEQFF. In DNA, the CDR3 is TGTGCCAGTAGTAAGGACTATTCCTCTCTAGTCGTCTCTGAGCAGTTCTTC.

The chain recombines TRBV28 with TRBJ2-6; D remains unclear. CDR1 is MDHEN, CDR2 SYDVKM, per germline. V gave up 5 bases and J gave up 13 bases, with 12 bases separating them. The CDR3 consists of 12 residues. The CDR3 DNA sequence: TGTGCCAGCAGTCTCGACATCGAGGTCCTGACTTTC. It specifies CASSLDIEVLTF.

This clone was observed once. The gene calls are TRBV6-6 and TRBJ2-1; TRBD2 matches 10 bases. Germline V gene data show CDR1 as MNHNY and CDR2 as SVGAGI (reference sequence). Trimming took 6 bases from V and 3 from J; bases not matched to a gene: 2. The CDR3 length is 14 residues. CDR3 in amino acids: CASRSSGSYNEQFF. The DNA for the CDR3 is TGTGCCAGCAGGTCTAGCGGGAGCTACAATGAGCAGTTCTTC.

The chain carries TRBV27 and TRBJ2-1; 11 bases are a match to TRBD2. The junction had 6 bases not matched to a gene; V was cut back by 9 bases and J by 5 bases. Germline lookup yields CDR1 MNHEY and CDR2 SMNVEV (reference sequence). The CDR3 loop spans 14 amino acids. The CDR3 sequence is CASTPLAGDNEQFF. DNA of the CDR3: TGTGCCAGTACCCCACTAGCGGGAGACAATGAGCAGTTCTTC.

The chain uses TRBV15 and TRBJ1-2; 11 bases align to TRBD1. Germline loops: CDR1 LNHNV, CDR2 YYDKDF (reference sequence). This CDR3 contains 19 residues. Trimming cost V 5 bases and J 0 bases; bases outside gene matches: 14. The DNA for the CDR3 is TGTGCCACCAGCTCCAGTGGAGGGACAGGGGGGTTCGCTAACTATGGCTACACCTTC. Its translation: CATSSSGGTGGFANYGYTF. The full variable domain, its missing parts supplied by reference TRBV15 and TRBJ1-2, is DAMVIQNPRYQVTQFGKPVTLSCSQTLNHNVMYWYQQKSSQAPKLLFHYYDKDFNNEADTPDNFQSRRPNTSFCFLDIRSPGLGDTAMYLCATSSSGGTGGFANYGYTFGSGTRLTVV.

The CDR3 reads CATSRGGSDTDTQYF. The CDR3 region has the DNA TGTGCCACCAGCAGAGGCGGTAGCGACACAGATACGCAGTATTTT. The V gene is TRBV15, the J gene TRBJ2-3, with D perhaps matching TRBD2 (5 bases). CDR1 and CDR2 (germline): LNHNV, YYDKDF (reference sequence). The V gene lost 1 base and the J gene lost 2 bases, with 10 bases spanning the gap. CDR3 length equals 15 residues.

J is TRBJ2-5 and V is TRBV7-2, with D maybe TRBD1 (6 bases). Germline V gene sequence: CDR1 SGHTA, CDR2 FQGNSA. The CDR3 runs 14 residues. V gave up 4 bases and J gave up 5 bases, with 14 bases separating them. As DNA, the CDR3 is TGTGCCAGCAGCTCCAAAGGGGGACGGGAGACCCAGTACTTC. Amino acids: CASSSKGGRETQYF.

A few counts support this clone. The chain combines TRBV7-2 with TRBJ1-5; D is unclear. The CDR3 spans 14 residues. Trimming left V 2 bases short and J 5 bases short, with 10 bases between. Germline CDR1 is SGHTA and CDR2 is FQGNSA. The CDR3 sequence: CASSLSFGDQPQHF. The CDR3 region has the DNA TGTGCCAGCAGCTTAAGCTTCGGTGATCAGCCCCAGCATTTT.

The J gene is TRBJ2-5, the V gene TRBV3-1 (or the pseudogene TRBV3-2), with 7 bases identical to TRBD2. Unmatched junction bases numbered 18, after V lost 4 bases and J lost 4 bases. Germline values: CDR1 LGHDT, CDR2 YNNKEL (reference sequence). The CDR3 is made up of 18 amino acids. This CDR3 is CASSLTAQAGNKGETQYF. The DNA of the CDR3 is TGTGCCAGCAGCCTAACGGCCCAAGCGGGAAATAAGGGAGAGACCCAGTACTTC.

On this clone: The sample holds other DNA sequences that translate to the same CDR3. The rearrangement uses TRBV5-5 and TRBJ1-4, with 7 bases lining up with TRBD1. The CDR3 loop spans 16 amino acids. J was trimmed by 3 bases and V by 4 bases; bases with no gene match: 9. The V gene's germline CDR1 is SGHKS and CDR2 YYEKEE (reference sequence). The CDR3 coding sequence is TGTGCCAGCAGCATCTCAGGGGGTCGGGCTAATGAAAAACTGTTTTTT. This codes for CASSISGGRANEKLFF.

Only a few counts were recorded for this clone. The chain has TRBV28 and TRBJ1-5, with 7 nucleotides matching TRBD1. Germline-derived CDR1 and CDR2 are MDHEN and SYDVKM. Trimming cost V 5 bases and J 3 bases; bases outside gene matches: 4. This CDR3 has 14 residues. CDR3 DNA: TGTGCCAGCAGTAGACAGGGCCTCAATCAGCCCCAGCATTTT. Its protein is CASSRQGLNQPQHF.

This clone was detected ten times or more. The J gene is TRBJ2-5, the V gene TRBV29-1; D call uncertain. CDR3 length: 12 amino acids. Germline V gives CDR1 SQVTM, CDR2 ANQGSEA. V was trimmed by 5 bases and J by 3 bases, leaving 10 bases between them. The CDR3 region has the DNA TGCAGCGTTCGAGGAGTGGAAGAGACCCAGTACTTC. It codes for CSVRGVEETQYF.

The V and J genes are TRBV7-9 and TRBJ2-3; possibly TRBD1 for D (5 bases). V dropped 1 base and J dropped 0 bases, with 11 bases sitting between them. Germline values: CDR1 SEHNR, CDR2 FQNEAQ (reference sequence). The CDR3 is made up of 16 amino acids. The CDR3 region is CASSLDPQASTDTQYF. The CDR3 DNA sequence: TGTGCCAGCAGCTTAGACCCACAGGCCAGCACAGATACGCAGTATTTT.

J is TRBJ2-7 and V is TRBV4-2; TRBD2 might be the D (6 bases). Trimming took off 5 bases at V and 7 bases at J, with 15 bases between the two ends. There are 13 residues in the CDR3. Germline V gene data show CDR1 as LGHNA and CDR2 as YNFKEQ. CDR3 nucleotides: TGTGCCAGCAGCTCACAAGAGGCGGGGGAGCAGTACTTC. Protein: CASSSQEAGEQYF.